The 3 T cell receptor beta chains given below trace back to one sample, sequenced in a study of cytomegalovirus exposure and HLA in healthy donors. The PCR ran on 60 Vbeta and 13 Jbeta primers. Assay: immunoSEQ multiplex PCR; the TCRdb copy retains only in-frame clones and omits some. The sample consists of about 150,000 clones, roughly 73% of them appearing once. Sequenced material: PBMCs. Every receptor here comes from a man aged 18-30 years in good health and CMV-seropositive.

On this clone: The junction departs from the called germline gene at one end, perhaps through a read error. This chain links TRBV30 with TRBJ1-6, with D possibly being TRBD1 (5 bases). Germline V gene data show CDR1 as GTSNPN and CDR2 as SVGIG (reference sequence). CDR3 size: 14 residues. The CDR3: CAWSGGTMNSPPHF. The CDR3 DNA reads TGTGCCTGGAGTGGCGGGACGATGAATTCACCCCCCCACTTT.

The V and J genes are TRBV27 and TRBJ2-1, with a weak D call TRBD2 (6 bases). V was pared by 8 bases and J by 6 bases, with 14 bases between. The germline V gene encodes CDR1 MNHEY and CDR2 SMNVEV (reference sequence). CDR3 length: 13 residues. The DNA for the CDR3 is TGTGCCAGCGGACTATCCCCGGCCAATGAGCAGTTCTTC. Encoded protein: CASGLSPANEQFF.

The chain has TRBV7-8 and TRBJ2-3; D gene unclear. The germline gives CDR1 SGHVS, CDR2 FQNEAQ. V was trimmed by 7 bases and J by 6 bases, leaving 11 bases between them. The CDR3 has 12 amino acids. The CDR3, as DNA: TGTGCCAGCACCAGCATGACTGATACGCAGTATTTT. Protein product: CASTSMTDTQYF.